This entry concerns a single TCR beta chain. Per the germline V gene, CDR1 is SGDLS and CDR2 is YYNGEE. Trimming stripped 3 bases from V and 5 bases from J, with 7 bases between. The CDR3 loop spans 12 amino acids. Assay used: immunoSEQ multiplex PCR; TCRdb lists only in-frame clones, some missing. The data contain tens of thousands of clones, approximately 84% of them singletons. This entry is derived from a study of control samples from healthy donors and cancer patients. This rearrangement joins TRBV9 to TRBJ2-3; no clear D gene. Sample: PBMCs. This TCR was recovered from a man in his sixties or seventies with lung cancer. The CDR3: CASSASIDTQYF. CDR3 DNA sequence: TGTGCCAGCAGCGCCTCTATAGATACGCAGTATTTT.